Following are 14 T cell receptor beta chains from one sample sequenced in a study of T cells expressing NK-cell markers. For each CDR3 protein, TCRdb gives one entry from its re-call of the 5' RACE reads, without DNA. The ten top clones account for around 12%, within a sample of 140,000 to 150,000 distinct CDR3 sequences. Sequencing was performed on blood T cells: a sorted CD56 or NKG2C T cell subset, CD4+ or CD8+ T cells, or bulk PBMC T cells (not recorded which). The receptors stem from a man between 18 and 29 years old in good health.

The genes are TRBV7-6 and TRBJ2-1; TCRdb lists TRBD2, though no DNA is available to test this call. CDR1 SGHVS and CDR2 FNYEAQ come from the germline V gene. The length of the CDR3 is 15 residues. The CDR3 is CASSSGLAGIDEQFF.

The chain joins TRBV30 to TRBJ1-1. This CDR3 has 11 residues. CDR1 and CDR2 (germline): GTSNPN, SVGIG (reference sequence). CDR3 in amino acids: CAWSQDSEAFF.

The chain employs TRBV9 and TRBJ2-1; TCRdb gives TRBD2 as the D gene, but with no DNA this cannot be confirmed. There are 17 residues in the CDR3. Germline-derived CDR1 and CDR2 are SGDLS and YYNGEE. CDR3 loop: CASSARTSRSSYNEQFF. Complete variable domain (other parts from reference TRBV9 and TRBJ2-1): DSGVTQTPKHLITATGQRVTLRCSPRSGDLSVYWYQQSLDQGLQFLIQYYNGEERAKGNILERFSAQQFPDLHSELNLSSLELGDSALYFCASSARTSRSSYNEQFFGPGTRLTVL.

The chain links TRBV11-2 to TRBJ2-1; there is no DNA to check the TCRdb D call of TRBD1. CDR3 length: 14 amino acids. Germline-derived CDR1 and CDR2 are SGHAT and FQNNGV. CDR3 loop: CASSVGQGNYEQFF. Full variable domain (outside the CDR3, taken from reference TRBV11-2 and TRBJ2-1): EAGVAQSPRYKIIEKRQSVAFWCNPISGHATLYWYQQILGQGPKLLIQFQNNGVVDDSQLPKDRFSAERLKGVDSTLKIQPAKLEDSAVYLCASSVGQGNYEQFFGPGTRLTVL.

This chain connects TRBV5-5 to TRBJ2-3; there is no DNA to check the TCRdb D call of TRBD1. The germline V gene has CDR1 SGHKS and CDR2 YYEKEE (reference sequence). CDR3 length: 15 amino acids. CDR3 protein: CASSGGAGDTDTQYF.

V is TRBV18 and J is TRBJ2-2. CDR1 and CDR2 from the germline V gene are KGHSH and LQKENI. CDR3 size: 14 residues. The CDR3 protein is CASSPPIGPGELFF.

The J gene is TRBJ2-1, the V gene TRBV5-1; TCRdb's assignment of TRBD2 cannot be checked, as there is no DNA. Germline V gene sequence: CDR1 SGHRS, CDR2 YFSETQ. The CDR3 is 18 amino acids. CDR3 loop: CASSSGTSGSDPYNEQFF.

This chain links TRBV29-1 with TRBJ2-2. The CDR3 is made up of 15 amino acids. Germline V CDR1 and CDR2: SQVTM, ANQGSEA. The CDR3: CSVDPSGFGTGELFF.

The chain uses TRBV12-3 or TRBV12-4 and TRBJ2-1. The CDR3 is 13 amino acids. CDR3 sequence: CASSFVSYNEQFF.

The rearrangement uses TRBV27 and TRBJ2-5. The CDR3 contains 15 residues. Germline V gene sequence: CDR1 MNHEY, CDR2 SMNVEV (reference sequence). CDR3 region: CASSLSRLTVETQYF.

This sequence joins TRBV11-3 and TRBJ2-3; the TRBD2 assignment by TCRdb is unverifiable without DNA. The CDR3 extends over 14 amino acids. The V gene's germline CDR1 is SGHNT and CDR2 YENEEA. The chain's CDR3 is CASSLSSALDTQYF.

The rearrangement links TRBV7-3 to TRBJ2-2; the D call of TRBD1 rests on TCRdb alone, since no DNA is present to check it. Germline CDR1 SGHTA, CDR2 FQGTGA. The CDR3 is 14 residues long. CDR3 protein: CASSTGPYTGELFF.

This chain uses TRBV10-1 with TRBJ2-5; the TCRdb D gene call, TRBD2, has no DNA to confirm it. This CDR3 region has 15 residues. The germline CDR1 and CDR2 sequences are WNHNN and SYGVQD (reference sequence). The CDR3 protein is CASSELAGFQETQYF.

The chain combines TRBV6-5 with TRBJ2-1. This CDR3 region has 12 residues. Germline CDR1 is MNHEY and CDR2 is SVGAGI. CDR3 sequence reads: CASSLVGTEQFF.